This T cell receptor beta chain was retrieved from a study of PD-1 blockade in mismatch repair-deficient tumors. Findings of the study overall: Tumor-resident clones, often undetectable pretreatment in blood, expanded then contracted after pembrolizumab.

Points on this clone: The target antigen is unknown.

TCRdb's table, derived via immunoSEQ multiplex PCR, lists solely in-frame clones and lacks some. The table lists 15,000 or so clones, under 90% of them singletons. The CDR3 is 16 amino acids. Trimming at V came to 3 bases and at J to 1 base, leaving 4 bases not matched to a gene. Looked up from germline, CDR1 is SGHRS and CDR2 is YFSETQ. This material consisted of PBMCs, taken approximately 22 weeks after starting pembrolizumab. This clonotype was sampled from an adult with mismatch repair-deficient cancer. This chain connects TRBV5-1 to TRBJ2-2; 9 nucleotides line up with TRBD1. The CDR3 DNA sequence: TGCGCCAGCAGCTGGGCGGGACAGGGGAACACCGGGGAGCTGTTTTTT. Its protein is CASSWAGQGNTGELFF.